The 25 T cell receptor beta chains reported below all come from one sample, sequenced in a study of a mutant IDH1 vaccine in newly diagnosed glioma. Specified time point: week 35, safety follow-up. The investigators gave 300 ug of mutant IDH1 20-mer peptide in each vaccine dose, together with topical imiquimod. Clones were read by immunoSEQ multiplex PCR, and TCRdb kept only the in-frame ones, dropping some. The sample comprises about 50,000 clones, around 94% of which are singletons, and roughly 2.4% rests with the top ten. These receptors are not linked to any known antigen. The source was PBMCs, collected from a glioma patient whose treatment included an IDH1 peptide vaccine. Receptors were obtained from a man in his forties or fifties with glioma.

The CDR3 DNA reads TGCAGTGCCCCCTTTGTGGATACGCAGTATTTT. It specifies CSAPFVDTQYF. The V call is TRBV20-1, the J call TRBJ2-3; no firm D call. From germline, CDR1 is DFQATT and CDR2 SNEGSKA (reference sequence). The CDR3 extends over 11 amino acids. Deletions cut 6 bases from V and 6 bases from J, with 10 bases between.

The sample holds one count of this clone. CDR3 sequence reads: CAWRVWYSNTEAFF. CDR3 in DNA: TGTGCCTGGAGGGTCTGGTACAGTAACACTGAAGCTTTCTTT. This chain connects TRBV30 to TRBJ1-1; the D is unclear. Germline V gives CDR1 GTSNPN, CDR2 SVGIG (reference sequence). Trimming cost V 3 bases and J 2 bases, with 13 bases left between them. The CDR3 sequence is 14 residues long.

The chain combines TRBV4-1 with TRBJ1-1; the D is unclear. Germline loops: CDR1 MGHRA, CDR2 YSYEKL. This CDR3 comprises 15 residues. Deletions cut 0 bases from V and 1 base from J, with 9 bases between. The CDR3 loop is CASSQDSRPNTEAFF. The CDR3 DNA reads as TGCGCCAGCAGCCAAGATAGCCGGCCGAACACTGAAGCTTTCTTT.

The chain links TRBV6-5 to TRBJ1-5; tentatively, D is TRBD1 (6 bases). V lost 5 bases and J 6 bases, leaving 11 bases between the germline ends. The CDR3 extends over 13 amino acids. From germline, CDR1 is MNHEY and CDR2 SVGAGI. The CDR3 sequence: CASSMDSAQPQHF. CDR3 nucleotide sequence: TGTGCCAGCAGTATGGACAGCGCTCAGCCCCAGCATTTT.

The gene calls are TRBV28 and TRBJ2-1, with 12 bases fitting TRBD2. The germline V gene encodes CDR1 MDHEN and CDR2 SYDVKM. This CDR3 has 15 residues. J lost 6 bases, V lost 6 bases, and 6 bases had no gene match. The CDR3: CASRKGTSGSNEQFF. The CDR3 coding sequence is TGTGCCAGCAGAAAAGGGACTAGCGGGTCCAATGAGCAGTTCTTC.

The V and J genes are TRBV7-2 and TRBJ2-3; perhaps TRBD2 as D (5 bases). The CDR3 contains 14 residues. Germline lookup yields CDR1 SGHTA and CDR2 FQGNSA. V lost 2 bases, J lost 2 bases, and 8 bases lay in between. CDR3 in amino acids: CASSLSGNTDTQYF. The CDR3 DNA reads TGTGCCAGCAGCTTAAGCGGAAACACAGATACGCAGTATTTT. Supplemented by reference TRBV7-2 and TRBJ2-3, the full variable domain reads GAGVSQSPSNKVTEKGKDVELRCDPISGHTALYWYRQSLGQGLEFLIYFQGNSAPDKSGLPSDRFSAERTGGSVSTLTIQRTQQEDSAVYLCASSLSGNTDTQYFGPGTRLTVL.

J is TRBJ2-1 and V is TRBV30, with 10 bases fitting TRBD1. The V and J ends lost 3 bases and 3 bases, in that order; junction bases with no gene match: 8. The CDR3 is 16 residues long. Germline values: CDR1 GTSNPN, CDR2 SVGIG (reference sequence). The CDR3 DNA follows: TGTGCCTGGAGGACTCCGGGACAGGGGAACTACAATGAGCAGTTCTTC. Translated: CAWRTPGQGNYNEQFF.

This chain connects TRBV5-1 to TRBJ2-3; 9 bases agree with TRBD1. Germline CDR1 and CDR2: SGHRS and YFSETQ. The ends lost 4 bases at V and 5 bases at J; junction bases unmatched: 8. This CDR3 comprises 15 residues. CDR3 protein: CASSPGTGRGDTQYF. The CDR3 coding sequence is TGCGCCAGCAGCCCCGGGACAGGGCGCGGAGATACGCAGTATTTT.

The V call is TRBV5-6, the J call TRBJ1-4, with D tentatively TRBD1 (5 bases). Germline V CDR1 and CDR2: SGHDT, YYEEEE. V was shortened by 4 bases and J by 2 bases, with 24 bases between the two germline ends. This CDR3 contains 19 residues. This CDR3 is CASSKSGTALLVTNEKLFF. In DNA, the CDR3 is TGTGCCAGCAGCAAATCCGGGACGGCCCTGCTCGTGACTAATGAAAAACTGTTTTTT.

The chain carries TRBV7-9 and TRBJ1-1; D is perhaps TRBD1 (5 bases). The CDR3 runs to 14 residues. Germline V gives CDR1 SEHNR, CDR2 FQNEAQ (reference sequence). With 5 bases removed from V and 1 base from J, the gap between germline ends came to 11 bases. CDR3 residues: CASSHTRENTEAFF. CDR3 DNA: TGTGCCAGCAGCCACACCAGGGAGAACACTGAAGCTTTCTTT.

The V and J genes are TRBV6-1 and TRBJ2-3; TRBD2 aligns across 10 bases. Trimming cost V 6 bases and J 0 bases; bases outside gene matches: 3. This CDR3 has 15 amino acids. From germline, CDR1 is MNHNS and CDR2 SASEGT. Here the CDR3 reads CASRGLAASTDTQYF. The CDR3 nucleotides read TGTGCCAGCAGAGGACTAGCGGCTAGCACAGATACGCAGTATTTT.

V gene TRBV30 combines with J gene TRBJ2-2; D uncertain. V was trimmed by 4 bases and J by 3 bases, leaving 9 bases between them. This CDR3 spans 13 amino acids. The germline gives CDR1 GTSNPN, CDR2 SVGIG (reference sequence). The CDR3 nucleotides are TGTGCCTGGACCAGAGTCTACACCGGGGAGCTGTTTTTT. Its protein product is CAWTRVYTGELFF. The variable domain in full, with the rest retrieved from reference TRBV30 and TRBJ2-2, is SQTIHQWPATLVQPVGSPLSLECTVEGTSNPNLYWYRQAAGRGLQLLFYSVGIGQISSEVPQNLSASRPQDRQFILSSKKLLLSDSGFYLCAWTRVYTGELFFGEGSRLTVL.

The rearrangement uses TRBV25-1 and TRBJ2-7, with D hard to call. The V end was cut by 7 bases, the J end by 3 bases, with 7 bases between. This CDR3 comprises 11 residues. CDR1 is MGHDK and CDR2 is SYGVNS in the germline V gene. CDR3 nucleotide sequence: TGTGCCAGCACCTCGGGCTACGAGCAGTACTTC. As protein: CASTSGYEQYF.

The chain carries TRBV7-2 and TRBJ2-2, with 16 bases aligning to TRBD2. The trim removed 5 bases at V and 5 bases at J, leaving 8 bases unmatched. Germline lookup yields CDR1 SGHTA and CDR2 FQGNSA. The CDR3 contains 18 residues. The CDR3 reads CASSPRGLAGGRTGELFF. In nucleotides, the CDR3 is TGTGCCAGCAGCCCACGGGGACTAGCGGGGGGGCGAACCGGGGAGCTGTTTTTT.

The CDR3 DNA sequence: TGTGCCAGCCGGGACAGGGGTGAAAAACTGTTTTTT. Translated, it gives CASRDRGEKLFF. This chain joins TRBV19 and TRBJ1-4; 10 positions agree with TRBD1. The length of the CDR3 is 12 residues. The J segment lost 7 bases and the V segment lost 9 bases, leaving 2 bases of the junction unmatched. Per germline, CDR1 LNHDA and CDR2 SQIVND (reference sequence).

The chain joins TRBV28 to TRBJ1-1; D call uncertain. This CDR3 spans 14 amino acids. Germline-derived CDR1 and CDR2 are MDHEN and SYDVKM. Trimming shortened V by 6 bases and J by 4 bases, and 15 bases separated the two germline ends. The CDR3: CASRSTVSGTEAFF. The CDR3 region has the DNA TGTGCCAGCAGGTCCACTGTCTCCGGCACTGAAGCTTTCTTT.

The chain is built from TRBV15 and TRBJ2-2; 10 nucleotides match TRBD2. Germline CDR1 is LNHNV and CDR2 is YYDKDF (reference sequence). V lost 3 bases and J lost 7; bases outside the gene matches: 11. This CDR3 contains 17 residues. The CDR3 loop is CATSSGASGRLGGELFF. CDR3 coding DNA: TGTGCCACCAGCAGTGGGGCTAGCGGGAGATTAGGCGGGGAGCTGTTTTTT.

The rearrangement joins TRBV19 to TRBJ1-1, with 11 nucleotides matching TRBD1. The CDR3 consists of 15 residues. V shed 4 bases, J shed 5 bases, and the junction held 6 bases outside the gene matches. CDR1 is LNHDA and CDR2 is SQIVND in the germline V gene (reference sequence). The CDR3 DNA reads TGTGCCAGTAGTACCCAGGGACAGGGGGGGACTGAAGCTTTCTTT. Translated: CASSTQGQGGTEAFF.

The chain employs TRBV6-5 and TRBJ1-5, with D unclear. The CDR3 contains 13 residues. Germline CDR1 is MNHEY and CDR2 is SVGAGI. Trimming stripped 2 bases from V and 3 bases from J, with 5 bases between. The CDR3 DNA follows: TGTGCCAGCAGTTACAACAACAATCAGCCCCAGCATTTT. It translates to CASSYNNNQPQHF.

The gene calls are TRBV29-1 and TRBJ2-5, with TRBD1 matching over 7 bases. Trimming at V came to 4 bases and at J to 4 bases, leaving 12 bases not matched to a gene. CDR3 size: 15 residues. Germline V CDR1 and CDR2: SQVTM, ANQGSEA. Here the CDR3 reads CSVVPVRGIGETQYF. CDR3 DNA: TGCAGCGTTGTACCTGTCAGGGGGATAGGAGAGACCCAGTACTTC.

The chain carries TRBV27 and TRBJ2-7; D is uncertain. V was shortened by 5 bases and J by 2 bases, with 13 bases between the two germline ends. Germline CDR1 reads MNHEY; CDR2 reads SMNVEV (reference sequence). The CDR3 sequence is 14 residues long. Here the CDR3 DNA reads TGTGCCAGCAGTCCCCGCCCGGTACCCTACGAGCAGTACTTC. Its translation is CASSPRPVPYEQYF.

DNA for the CDR3: TGTGCCAGCAGTGAAGAGACAGGGGGCTATTCACCCCTCCACTTT. This translates into CASSEETGGYSPLHF. The chain recombines TRBV6-1 with TRBJ1-6; TRBD1 matches 10 bases. V was clipped by 1 base and J by 8 bases; unmatched bases: 2. This CDR3 contains 15 residues. Per the germline V gene, CDR1 is MNHNS and CDR2 is SASEGT.

The chain links TRBV11-2 to TRBJ2-1; 11 positions match TRBD1. The CDR3 spans 15 residues. CDR1 is SGHAT, CDR2 FQNNGV, per germline. With 5 bases clipped from V and 7 bases from J, the junction kept 7 bases outside the gene matches. DNA for the CDR3: TGTGCCAGCAGCACCTGGGACAGGGGGATAAATGAGCAGTTCTTC. The encoded protein is CASSTWDRGINEQFF.

The J gene is TRBJ1-1, the V gene TRBV10-3; D not resolved. The CDR3 runs to 15 residues. V lost 0 bases to trimming and J lost 7 bases, with 15 bases between them. The germline gives CDR1 ENHRY, CDR2 SYGVKD. In nucleotides, the CDR3 is TGTGCCATCAGTGAGTCGACTGAAGGGTGGGGTGAAGCTTTCTTT. Residues: CAISESTEGWGEAFF.

The DNA for the CDR3 is TGTGCCAGCAGCTTAGGGAGCGGGGGGAACTACGAGCAGTACTTC. Its translation is CASSLGSGGNYEQYF. The chain uses TRBV7-9 and TRBJ2-7, with TRBD2 matching over 9 bases. The CDR3 is made up of 15 amino acids. Germline trimming cut 1 base from V and 3 bases from J; bases unmatched to any gene: 4. The germline V gene encodes CDR1 SEHNR and CDR2 FQNEAQ (reference sequence). Based on the CDR3 plus reference TRBV7-9 and TRBJ2-7, the full variable domain is DTGVSQNPRHKITKRGQNVTFRCDPISEHNRLYWYRQTLGQGPEFLTYFQNEAQLEKSRLLSDRFSAERPKGSFSTLEIQRTEQGDSAMYLCASSLGSGGNYEQYFGPGTRLTVT.